These 28 T cell receptor beta chains were sequenced from one sample in a study of blood T cell repertoires in COVID-19. The method was immunoSEQ multiplex PCR; TCRdb's version includes in-frame clones alone and lacks a portion of them. The sample consists of approximately 100,000 clones, around 85% of them appearing once. Sequenced material: peripheral blood. Receptor source: a man aged 70-80 years with active or convalescent COVID-19.

The J gene is TRBJ1-4, the V gene TRBV5-1, with TRBD1 as a possible D gene (6 bases). The germline CDR1 and CDR2 sequences are SGHRS and YFSETQ. This CDR3 contains 14 residues. V lost 2 bases and J lost 8, with 13 bases in between. CDR3 amino acids: CASSLTGLGEKLFF. CDR3 in DNA: TGCGCCAGCAGCTTAACAGGGTTGGGAGAAAAACTGTTTTTT.

Concerning this clone itself: Other DNA variants within this sample encode the same CDR3. The chain couples TRBV6-5 to TRBJ1-2, with a weak D call TRBD1 (5 bases). The CDR3 sequence is 13 residues long. Per germline, CDR1 MNHEY and CDR2 SVGAGI. Trimming took off 2 bases at V and 4 bases at J, with 8 bases between the two ends. The CDR3 is CASSYRQGYGYTF. The CDR3, as DNA: TGTGCCAGCAGTTACCGGCAGGGCTATGGCTACACCTTC.

The rearrangement joins TRBV6-5 to TRBJ1-5; D possibly corresponds to TRBD1 (5 bases). Germline V gene sequence: CDR1 MNHEY, CDR2 SVGAGI. There are 14 residues in the CDR3. V shed 5 bases and J shed 6 bases, with 14 bases lying between them. This CDR3 is CASSPYYTGQPQHF. For the CDR3, the DNA is TGTGCCAGCAGTCCCTACTATACAGGTCAGCCCCAGCATTTT.

This sequence joins TRBV10-1 and TRBJ2-1, with D uncertain. There are 12 residues in the CDR3. The V gene lost 4 bases and the J gene lost 8 bases, with 9 bases spanning the gap. CDR1 and CDR2 from the germline V gene are WNHNN and SYGVQD (reference sequence). In DNA form, the CDR3 reads TGCGCCAGCAGTGGGCCGAGCGATGAGCAGTTCTTC. Translation gives CASSGPSDEQFF.

This clone was seen a few times. The V gene is TRBV11-2, the J gene TRBJ1-1; the match to TRBD1 covers 9 bases. The CDR3 loop spans 15 amino acids. Germline lookup yields CDR1 SGHAT and CDR2 FQNNGV. The junction had 6 bases not matched to a gene; V was cut back by 4 bases and J by 3 bases. The chain's CDR3 is CASSSRGTGYTEAFF. The CDR3 region has the DNA TGTGCCAGCAGCTCGAGAGGGACAGGGTACACTGAAGCTTTCTTT.

This clone was counted between two and nine times. This chain links TRBV18 with TRBJ2-1, with 10 bases that match TRBD2. Trimming removed 0 bases from V and 10 bases from J; junction bases left unmatched: 9. This CDR3 is 16 amino acids long. Germline loops: CDR1 KGHSH, CDR2 LQKENI. The CDR3, as DNA: TGTGCCAGCTCACCACCGGGGACTAGCGTCCGGGACGAGCAGTTCTTC. Amino acids: CASSPPGTSVRDEQFF.

The V gene is TRBV7-8, the J gene TRBJ2-1, with 11 bases matching TRBD2. Germline values: CDR1 SGHVS, CDR2 FQNEAQ. This CDR3 contains 17 residues. Germline trimming cut 1 base from V and 4 bases from J; bases unmatched to any gene: 6. The CDR3 nucleotides are TGTGCCAGCAGCTTAGGTTCTACTAGCGGGAGATACAATGAGCAGTTCTTC. Residues: CASSLGSTSGRYNEQFF.

This chain uses TRBV19 with TRBJ2-5, with a possible D match to TRBD2 (5 bases). Per the germline V gene, CDR1 is LNHDA and CDR2 is SQIVND (reference sequence). Trimming removed 7 bases at V and 3 bases at J, with 12 bases between. The CDR3 runs to 13 residues. The CDR3 loop reads CASKAEPKETQYF. The CDR3 nucleotides read TGTGCCAGTAAAGCGGAGCCTAAAGAGACCCAGTACTTC.

This chain joins TRBV18 and TRBJ1-3; D unresolved. The germline V gene has CDR1 KGHSH and CDR2 LQKENI. There are 14 residues in the CDR3. Trimming stripped 5 bases from V and 0 bases from J, with 8 bases between. CDR3 sequence: CASSGLSSGNTIYF. In DNA form, the CDR3 reads TGTGCCAGCTCAGGACTGAGCTCTGGAAACACCATATATTTT.

CDR3 sequence reads: CASSLAAASSGYTF. Here the CDR3 DNA reads TGTGCCAGCAGCTTGGCCGCGGCGTCTTCTGGCTACACCTTC. The V call is TRBV5-5, the J call TRBJ1-2, with D uncertain. Per the germline V gene, CDR1 is SGHKS and CDR2 is YYEKEE (reference sequence). The V end lost 0 bases, the J end lost 7 bases, and 13 bases lay between the germline ends. The CDR3 is 14 residues long. Using reference TRBV5-5 and TRBJ1-2 for the parts outside the CDR3, the full variable domain is DAGVTQSPTHLIKTRGQQVTLRCSPISGHKSVSWYQQVLGQGPQFIFQYYEKEERGRGNFPDRFSARQFPNYSSELNVNALLLGDSALYLCASSLAAASSGYTFGSGTRLTVV.

The rearrangement links TRBV20-1 to TRBJ2-1; D unclear. The CDR3 runs 10 residues. CDR1 and CDR2 (germline): DFQATT, SNEGSKA (reference sequence). Between the trimmed V and J ends, which lost 5 bases and 7 bases, there was a span of 6 bases. The CDR3 is CSASRNEQFF. DNA for the CDR3: TGCAGTGCTTCCAGGAATGAGCAGTTCTTC.

This clone was seen only once. This chain connects TRBV4-2 to TRBJ1-2; tentative D call: TRBD1 (6 bases). Germline assignment: CDR1 LGHNA and CDR2 YNFKEQ. The CDR3 contains 16 residues. Trimming removed 0 bases from V and 3 bases from J, with 14 bases in between. CDR3 in DNA: TGTGCCAGCAGCCAAGATCTTGGACAGCGCGACTATGGCTACACCTTC. It is translated as CASSQDLGQRDYGYTF.

The chain employs TRBV3-1 (or the pseudogene TRBV3-2) and TRBJ2-7; tentative D call: TRBD2 (6 bases). Germline CDR1 LGHDT, CDR2 YNNKEL (reference sequence). The CDR3 extends over 14 amino acids. Deletions cut 0 bases from V and 2 bases from J, with 8 bases between. CDR3 sequence: CASSQEGGPYEQYF. As DNA, the CDR3 is TGTGCCAGCAGCCAAGAGGGAGGTCCCTACGAGCAGTACTTC.

The chain uses TRBV10-3 and TRBJ2-3; 9 bases line up with TRBD2. Germline V CDR1 and CDR2: ENHRY, SYGVKD. V lost 2 bases and J lost 11; bases outside the gene matches: 11. The CDR3 has 15 amino acids. The CDR3 is CAISEIASGARWQYF. For the CDR3, the DNA is TGTGCCATCAGTGAGATTGCTAGCGGGGCCCGATGGCAGTATTTT.

This chain connects TRBV12-3 or TRBV12-4 to TRBJ1-5, with D perhaps matching TRBD1 (6 bases). CDR3 length: 13 residues. The V end was cut by 3 bases, the J end by 6 bases, with 9 bases between. The CDR3 here is CASSLVGAQPQHF. Written as DNA, the CDR3 is TGTGCCAGCAGTTTGGTGGGGGCTCAGCCCCAGCATTTT.

The table lists this clone with a few counts. This chain joins TRBV9 and TRBJ2-2, with TRBD1 matching over 7 bases. CDR1 and CDR2 (germline): SGDLS, YYNGEE. The trim removed 0 bases at V and 6 bases at J, leaving 8 bases unmatched. This CDR3 contains 16 residues. CDR3: CASSVVRGQSSGELFF. The CDR3 DNA sequence: TGTGCCAGCAGCGTAGTTAGGGGGCAGAGTTCCGGGGAGCTGTTTTTT.

The genes are TRBV19 and TRBJ1-5, with TRBD1 matching over 10 bases. Germline V gene sequence: CDR1 LNHDA, CDR2 SQIVND (reference sequence). The CDR3 contains 16 residues. Trimming cost V 1 base and J 5 bases; bases outside gene matches: 5. CDR3 in DNA: TGTGCCAGTAGTATAGGCGAGACAGGGGGCTATCAGCCCCAGCATTTT. Translated: CASSIGETGGYQPQHF.

As for this clone: Other DNA sequences within the sample encode an identical CDR3. The chain is built from TRBV28 and TRBJ1-1; D might be TRBD1 (5 bases). Germline V lookup: CDR1 MDHEN, CDR2 SYDVKM. The CDR3 sequence is 14 residues long. The V gene lost 4 bases and the J gene lost 1 base, with 10 bases spanning the gap. The CDR3 nucleotides are TGTGCCAGCAGTTCAGCCGGGGGGAACACTGAAGCTTTCTTT. This encodes CASSSAGGNTEAFF.

The chain recombines TRBV6-5 with TRBJ1-5; D is perhaps TRBD1 (6 bases). The germline V gene encodes CDR1 MNHEY and CDR2 SVGAGI. The V and J ends lost 5 bases and 1 base respectively, with 9 bases between them. There are 14 residues in the CDR3. This CDR3 reads CASSRTESNQPQHF. For the CDR3, the DNA is TGTGCCAGCAGTCGGACAGAAAGCAATCAGCCCCAGCATTTT.

J is TRBJ2-1 and V is TRBV24-1, with D possibly being TRBD1 (5 bases). CDR3 size: 13 residues. In germline, CDR1 is KGHDR, CDR2 SFDVKD. V was shortened by 1 base and J by 7 bases, with 7 bases between the two germline ends. This CDR3 is CATSDFKGNEQFF. The CDR3 DNA sequence: TGTGCCACCAGTGATTTTAAGGGGAATGAGCAGTTCTTC.

This clone was counted a few times. This CDR3 is also generated by other DNA sequences in the sample. The chain uses TRBV12-3 or TRBV12-4 and TRBJ2-1; D not certain. The V gene lost 3 bases and the J gene lost 6 bases, with 6 bases spanning the gap. The CDR3 is 12 amino acids. CDR3 sequence: CASSLRSNEQFF. In DNA, the CDR3 is TGTGCCAGCAGTTTGCGGTCCAATGAGCAGTTCTTC.

The sample holds a few counts of this clone. The chain links TRBV27 to TRBJ1-1; maybe TRBD1 (6 bases). Germline V gene sequence: CDR1 MNHEY, CDR2 SMNVEV (reference sequence). Trimming took 2 bases from V and 5 from J, leaving 9 bases between them. CDR3 size: 13 residues. As DNA, the CDR3 is TGTGCCAGCAGTTTAAACAGGGAGACTGAAGCTTTCTTT. Protein sequence: CASSLNRETEAFF.

This chain links TRBV6-5 with TRBJ1-2; D perhaps matches TRBD1 (5 bases). Germline CDR1 reads MNHEY; CDR2 reads SVGAGI. V was cut by 5 bases and J by 4 bases, with 14 bases left in between. The CDR3 runs 14 residues. The CDR3 sequence is CASSPFRGPYGYTF. CDR3 nucleotide sequence: TGTGCCAGCAGTCCCTTTAGGGGCCCCTATGGCTACACCTTC.

This clone was detected once. V and J are TRBV7-9 and TRBJ1-5, with TRBD1 matching 9 bases. This CDR3 is built from 14 residues. The V gene's germline CDR1 is SEHNR and CDR2 FQNEAQ (reference sequence). V lost 2 bases, J lost 7 bases, and 3 bases stayed unmatched. The CDR3 loop is CASSLSTGGQPQHF. The CDR3 region has the DNA TGTGCCAGCAGCTTATCGACAGGGGGGCAGCCCCAGCATTTT.

V and J are TRBV19 and TRBJ1-2, with 8 bases identical to TRBD1. Trimming took 6 bases from V and 2 from J; bases not matched to a gene: 8. This CDR3 region has 15 residues. CDR1 LNHDA and CDR2 SQIVND come from the germline V gene (reference sequence). CDR3 protein: CASRLPGQANYGYTF. The CDR3, as DNA: TGTGCCAGTAGGCTACCGGGACAGGCAAACTATGGCTACACCTTC.

Of note for this clone: The sample holds other DNA sequences that translate to the same CDR3. The chain combines TRBV24-1 with TRBJ2-5; 9 bases map to TRBD1. Per germline, CDR1 KGHDR and CDR2 SFDVKD. CDR3 length: 15 amino acids. The V segment lost 1 base and the J segment 4 bases; nucleotides outside the gene matches: 3. The CDR3 loop is CATSDLQGAGETQYF. The CDR3 nucleotides read TGTGCCACCAGTGATTTACAGGGGGCGGGAGAGACCCAGTACTTC.

The rearrangement links TRBV28 to TRBJ1-2; D gene unclear. CDR3 size: 13 residues. Germline V gene sequence: CDR1 MDHEN, CDR2 SYDVKM. Between the trimmed V and J ends, which lost 5 bases and 4 bases, there was a span of 11 bases. The CDR3 spells CASSHRGPYGYTF. The CDR3 coding sequence is TGTGCCAGCAGTCATCGAGGGCCCTATGGCTACACCTTC.

This clone was recorded a few times. This chain uses TRBV6-6 with TRBJ2-5; 7 nucleotides match TRBD2. The length of the CDR3 is 13 residues. CDR1 MNHNY and CDR2 SVGAGI come from the germline V gene (reference sequence). The V gene end was trimmed by 3 bases and the J gene end by 4 bases; junction bases not matched to a gene: 2. The CDR3 nucleotides read TGTGCCAGCAGTTATACGGGGGGAGAGACCCAGTACTTC. It translates to CASSYTGGETQYF.